One and the same sample provided the 27 T cell receptor beta chains below, sequenced in a study of cytomegalovirus exposure and HLA in healthy donors. Vbeta (60) and Jbeta (13) primers were used in the PCR. Using immunoSEQ multiplex PCR, the repertoire was profiled, and TCRdb retains in-frame clones only, with some absent. This sample has 25,000 to 40,000 clones, with 65% to 75% found just once. Sequenced sample: PBMCs. The receptors come from a man aged 45-65 years in good health and CMV-seropositive.

This chain uses TRBV1 with TRBJ2-1; the table's D call, TRBD2, was not checked against the DNA. TRBV1 corresponds to a pseudogene. There are 15 residues in the CDR3. CDR3 sequence reads: CTSSQETIFYNEQFF. The CDR3 nucleotides are TGCACCAGCAGCCAAGAAACTATCTTCTACAATGAGCAGTTCTTC.

V is TRBV6-5 and J is TRBJ2-7; 7 positions match TRBD2. V lost 4 bases to trimming and J lost 6 bases; unmatched junction nucleotides: 12. This CDR3 is 15 amino acids long. The germline gives CDR1 MNHEY, CDR2 SVGAGI. The CDR3 here is CASSSPLAVGGEQYF. The DNA of the CDR3 is TGTGCCAGCAGTTCTCCCCTAGCGGTGGGTGGCGAGCAGTACTTC.

V gene TRBV9 combines with J gene TRBJ1-2; 7 bases align to TRBD1. Germline values: CDR1 SGDLS, CDR2 YYNGEE. The CDR3 length is 13 residues. J lost 8 bases, V lost 2 bases, and 6 bases had no gene match. CDR3 sequence reads: CASSVYRGVGYTF. CDR3 nucleotides: TGTGCCAGCAGCGTTTACAGGGGCGTCGGCTACACCTTC.

This clone was observed a few times. The rearrangement links TRBV9 to TRBJ2-7; perhaps TRBD1 as D (6 bases). Trimming removed 0 bases from V and 8 bases from J, with 15 bases in between. There are 14 residues in the CDR3. Germline CDR1 is SGDLS and CDR2 is YYNGEE. CDR3 DNA sequence: TGTGCCAGCAGCGTAGGAGATGGGACATACAAGCAGTACTTC. Its protein product is CASSVGDGTYKQYF.

This clone was seen more than once but under ten times. V and J are TRBV29-1 and TRBJ1-2, with D hard to call. Per germline, CDR1 SQVTM and CDR2 ANQGSEA. Trimming shortened V by 5 bases and J by 5 bases, and 15 bases separated the two germline ends. The CDR3 has 13 residues. Here the CDR3 DNA reads TGCAGCGTTAATCCAGGACTTACTTATGGCTACACCTTC. Translation gives CSVNPGLTYGYTF.

This clone showed up just a few times. The chain carries TRBV7-3 and TRBJ2-7, with 8 bases that match TRBD1. Looked up from germline, CDR1 is SGHTA and CDR2 is FQGTGA. Trimming at V came to 5 bases and at J to 3 bases, leaving 3 bases not matched to a gene. The CDR3 has 13 residues. CDR3 coding DNA: TGTGCCAGCAGCCACGGACAGGGCTACGAGCAGTACTTC. Translation: CASSHGQGYEQYF.

This chain uses TRBV5-1 with TRBJ1-6; D ambiguous. The CDR3 is made up of 13 amino acids. CDR1 is SGHRS and CDR2 is YFSETQ in the germline V gene. Trimming left V 0 bases short and J 7 bases short, with 5 bases between. As DNA, the CDR3 is TGCGCCAGCAGCTTGGGAGCCAATTCACCCCTCCACTTT. It encodes CASSLGANSPLHF.

CDR3 region: CTSSQEVSGNHSYEQYF. For the CDR3, the DNA is TGCACCAGCAGCCAAGAAGTTTCAGGGAATCACTCCTACGAGCAGTACTTC. The chain combines TRBV1 with TRBJ2-7; TRBD1, the D gene given by the table, was not confirmed from the DNA. TRBV1 is given as a pseudogene. The CDR3 contains 17 residues.

The chain uses TRBV30 and TRBJ2-5; TRBD1 matches 8 bases. Germline loops: CDR1 GTSNPN, CDR2 SVGIG (reference sequence). The length of the CDR3 is 13 residues. V was clipped by 0 bases and J by 12 bases; unmatched bases: 9. The DNA of the CDR3 is TGTGCCTGGAGTGTAACAGGGGGGACAGAGGAGTACTTC. This translates into CAWSVTGGTEEYF.

The chain is built from TRBV5-8 and TRBJ1-2, with 9 bases lining up with TRBD1. V trimming: 0 bases; J trimming: 7 bases; junction bases outside the gene matches: 1. This CDR3 has 13 amino acids. Looked up from germline, CDR1 is SGHTS and CDR2 is YDEGEE. The CDR3 loop reads CASSLDRGLGYTF. The CDR3 nucleotides read TGTGCCAGCAGCTTGGACAGGGGGCTTGGCTACACCTTC.

This sequence joins TRBV30 and TRBJ2-5, with 7 positions matching TRBD2. After removal of 3 bases from V and 5 bases from J, the junction contained 3 bases not matched to a gene. This CDR3 is built from 12 residues. Germline CDR1 GTSNPN, CDR2 SVGIG (reference sequence). CDR3: CAWSGGTETQYF. Written as DNA, the CDR3 is TGTGCCTGGAGCGGGGGGACGGAGACCCAGTACTTC.

This chain connects TRBV29-1 to TRBJ2-3; possibly TRBD2 for D (6 bases). Germline CDR1 is SQVTM and CDR2 is ANQGSEA. The CDR3 runs 15 residues. Trimming stripped 0 bases from V and 4 bases from J, with 14 bases between. The CDR3 protein is CSVEESGRIADTQYF. CDR3 DNA sequence: TGCAGCGTTGAAGAATCAGGGAGGATCGCAGATACGCAGTATTTT.

The V gene is TRBV30, the J gene TRBJ2-1, with D unclear. V shed 1 base and J shed 8 bases, with 9 bases lying between them. This CDR3 contains 12 residues. Germline CDR1 GTSNPN, CDR2 SVGIG (reference sequence). CDR3 amino acids: CAWSGATDEQFF. In nucleotides, the CDR3 is TGTGCCTGGAGTGGGGCAACTGATGAGCAGTTCTTC.

V is TRBV28 and J is TRBJ2-7; TRBD1 matches at 10 bases. Trimming at V came to 7 bases and at J to 3 bases, leaving 6 bases not matched to a gene. There are 14 residues in the CDR3. CDR1 and CDR2 (germline): MDHEN, SYDVKM. The DNA for the CDR3 is TGTGCCAGCACCCGGGACAGGGGTTTCTACGAGCAGTACTTC. Translated, it gives CASTRDRGFYEQYF.

The chain couples TRBV6-6 to TRBJ1-2; 7 bases fit TRBD1. CDR1 and CDR2 (germline): MNHNY, SVGAGI (reference sequence). V lost 2 bases, J lost 1 base, and 4 bases stayed unmatched. This CDR3 has 15 amino acids. The CDR3: CASSYGQGVNYGYTF. CDR3 in DNA: TGTGCCAGCAGTTACGGGCAGGGGGTTAACTATGGCTACACCTTC.

V gene TRBV10-3 combines with J gene TRBJ2-1; possibly TRBD1 for D (6 bases). Germline lookup yields CDR1 ENHRY and CDR2 SYGVKD. V was cut by 2 bases and J by 9 bases, with 14 bases left in between. CDR3 length equals 14 residues. DNA for the CDR3: TGTGCCATCAGTGAGAGAGGAACAGGGCGTGAGCAGTTCTTC. This codes for CAISERGTGREQFF.

J is TRBJ2-7 and V is TRBV2; TRBD1 aligns across 7 bases. The trim removed 4 bases at V and 0 bases at J, leaving 6 bases unmatched. The CDR3 consists of 15 residues. Germline assignment: CDR1 SNHLY and CDR2 FYNNEI. In DNA, the CDR3 is TGTGCCAGCAGTGCAACTCAGGGGGACTCCTACGAGCAGTACTTC. This translates into CASSATQGDSYEQYF.

The V and J genes are TRBV7-8 and TRBJ2-5; TRBD2 aligns across 7 bases. Near its end, the DNA agrees better with TRBJ2-7, so the J call may be wrong. Germline loops: CDR1 SGHVS, CDR2 FQNEAQ. CDR3 length: 12 residues. In DNA, the CDR3 is TGTGCCAGCAGAAGGACTAGTTCCGAGCAGTACTTC. This encodes CASRRTSSEQYF.

The chain recombines TRBV10-3 with TRBJ2-6, with a weak D call TRBD2 (6 bases). The CDR3 is made up of 18 amino acids. The germline CDR1 and CDR2 sequences are ENHRY and SYGVKD. V gave up 4 bases and J gave up 0 bases, with 16 bases separating them. The CDR3 protein is CAISGGRGTSSGANVLTF. CDR3 DNA sequence: TGTGCCATCAGTGGGGGTCGGGGGACTTCCTCTGGGGCCAACGTCCTGACTTTC.

By sample fraction, this clone is medium-sized. This chain links TRBV6-1 with TRBJ2-5; D remains ambiguous. The CDR3 is made up of 11 amino acids. Trimming removed 5 bases from V and 5 bases from J, with 6 bases in between. The germline CDR1 and CDR2 sequences are MNHNS and SASEGT. The CDR3, as DNA: TGTGCCAGCAGTACGCGGGAGACCCAGTACTTC. Translating it yields CASSTRETQYF.

V and J are TRBV28 and TRBJ1-5; no clear D gene. Trimming took 6 bases from V and 4 from J, leaving 16 bases between them. Looked up from germline, CDR1 is MDHEN and CDR2 is SYDVKM. The CDR3 has 15 amino acids. The DNA for the CDR3 is TGTGCCAGCAGAAAAAACAACGGGAGGAATCAGCCCCAGCATTTT. Translated: CASRKNNGRNQPQHF.

This clone showed up just a few times. This CDR3 is CASSSRSSYEQYF. In nucleotides, the CDR3 is TGTGCCAGCAGCTCCAGGTCCTCCTACGAGCAGTACTTC. The chain combines TRBV7-9 with TRBJ2-7; D remains ambiguous. The CDR3 has 13 residues. Germline CDR1 reads SEHNR; CDR2 reads FQNEAQ (reference sequence). Trimming pared 4 bases from V and 0 bases from J, leaving 7 bases between.

This sequence joins TRBV18 and TRBJ1-2; 8 nucleotides line up with TRBD1. Germline V gives CDR1 KGHSH, CDR2 LQKENI. This CDR3 spans 16 amino acids. J gave up 4 bases and V 0 bases, and 7 bases lay outside the gene matches. For the CDR3, the DNA is TGTGCCAGCTCACCACCGGCGGACAGGGCGAGCTATGGCTACACCTTC. Translation gives CASSPPADRASYGYTF. Based on the CDR3 plus reference TRBV18 and TRBJ1-2, the full variable domain is NAGVMQNPRHLVRRRGQEARLRCSPMKGHSHVYWYRQLPEEGLKFMVYLQKENIIDESGMPKERFSAEFPKEGPSILRIQQVVRGDSAAYFCASSPPADRASYGYTFGSGTRLTVV.

The chain is built from TRBV7-6 and TRBJ2-2; no reliable D call. The CDR3 covers 19 residues. The germline V gene has CDR1 SGHVS and CDR2 FNYEAQ. The ends were cut back, 4 bases at V and 0 bases at J, with 21 bases in the middle. CDR3 region: CASSYTPPVGGTNTGELFF. For the CDR3, the DNA is TGTGCCAGCAGCTACACACCTCCTGTTGGCGGAACGAACACCGGGGAGCTGTTTTTT.

V gene TRBV6-1 combines with J gene TRBJ1-6; D ambiguous. Per germline, CDR1 MNHNS and CDR2 SASEGT. This CDR3 region has 15 residues. The V gene lost 11 bases and the J gene lost 8 bases, with 22 bases spanning the gap. The CDR3 loop is CAGRSSETRYSPLHF. The CDR3 coding sequence is TGTGCCGGCCGGTCCTCGGAGACCCGCTATTCACCCCTCCACTTT.

The V call is TRBV6-5, the J call TRBJ1-5; D gene ambiguous. Germline V gene data show CDR1 as MNHEY and CDR2 as SVGAGI. Between the trimmed V and J ends, which lost 8 bases and 2 bases, there was a span of 10 bases. This CDR3 comprises 13 residues. CDR3 in DNA: TGTGCCAGCTCGGGTAGTCGCAATCAGCCCCAGCATTTT. It codes for CASSGSRNQPQHF.

CDR3 sequence: CASSLAPTSGTYNEQFF. Here the CDR3 DNA reads TGTGCCAGCAGCTTAGCCCCCACTAGCGGGACCTACAATGAGCAGTTCTTC. The chain is built from TRBV11-3 and TRBJ2-1, with TRBD2 matching 10 bases. The CDR3 spans 17 residues. Germline lookup yields CDR1 SGHNT and CDR2 YENEEA. Losses at the gene ends were 1 base for V and 2 bases for J; bases not matched to a gene: 5.